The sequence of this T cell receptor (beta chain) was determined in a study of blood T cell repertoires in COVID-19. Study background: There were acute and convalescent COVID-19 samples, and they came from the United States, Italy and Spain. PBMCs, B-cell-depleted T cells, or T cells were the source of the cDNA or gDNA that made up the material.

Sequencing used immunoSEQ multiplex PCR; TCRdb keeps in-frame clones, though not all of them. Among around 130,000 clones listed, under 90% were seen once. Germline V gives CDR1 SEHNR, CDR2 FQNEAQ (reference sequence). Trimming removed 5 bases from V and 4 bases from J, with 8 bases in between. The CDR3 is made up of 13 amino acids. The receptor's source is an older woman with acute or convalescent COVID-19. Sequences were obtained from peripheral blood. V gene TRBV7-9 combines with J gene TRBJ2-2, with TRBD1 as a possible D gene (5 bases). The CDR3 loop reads CASSRQTTGELFF. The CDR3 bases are TGTGCCAGCAGCCGACAGACCACCGGGGAGCTGTTTTTT.